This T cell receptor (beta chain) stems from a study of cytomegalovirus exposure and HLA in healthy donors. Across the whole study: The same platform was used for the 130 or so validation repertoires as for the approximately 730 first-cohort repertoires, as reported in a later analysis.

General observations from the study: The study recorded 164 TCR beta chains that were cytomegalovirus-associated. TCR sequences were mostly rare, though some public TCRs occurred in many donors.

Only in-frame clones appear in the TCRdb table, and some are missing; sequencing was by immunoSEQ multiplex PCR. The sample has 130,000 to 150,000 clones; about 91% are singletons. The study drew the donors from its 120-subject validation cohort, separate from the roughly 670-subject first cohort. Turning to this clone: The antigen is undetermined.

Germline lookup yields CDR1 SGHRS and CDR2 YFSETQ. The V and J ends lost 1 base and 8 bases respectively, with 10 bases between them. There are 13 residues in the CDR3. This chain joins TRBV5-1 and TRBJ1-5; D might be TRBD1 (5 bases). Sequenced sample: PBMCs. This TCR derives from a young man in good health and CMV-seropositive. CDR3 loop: CASSLRGHEPQHF. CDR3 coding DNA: TGCGCCAGCAGCTTGAGGGGTCATGAGCCCCAGCATTTT. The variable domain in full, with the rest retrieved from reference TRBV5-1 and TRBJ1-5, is KAGVTQTPRYLIKTRGQQVTLSCSPISGHRSVSWYQQTPGQGLQFLFEYFSETQRNKGNFPGRFSGRQFSNSRSEMNVSTLELGDSALYLCASSLRGHEPQHFGDGTRLSIL.